This TCR beta chain was recovered during a study of cytomegalovirus exposure and HLA in healthy donors. Study at large: As an earlier analysis found, about 179 million T cells yielded approximately 110 million unique TCR beta sequences.

In the PCR, 60 Vbeta and 13 Jbeta primers were used. Measured with immunoSEQ multiplex PCR; TCRdb has only the in-frame clones, and not every one. This table holds under 200,000 clones, approximately 67% found once. This clone was seen more than once but under ten times. The sample was PBMCs. The clonotype comes from a middle-aged man in good health and CMV-seronegative.

The CDR3 bases are TGTGCCAGCAGCATCTTAGGGACAGATAACTATGGCTACACCTTC. Its protein product is CASSILGTDNYGYTF. V gene TRBV21-1 combines with J gene TRBJ1-2; TRBD1, the D gene given by the table, was not confirmed from the DNA. TRBV21-1 is assigned pseudogene status. The CDR3 is made up of 15 amino acids.